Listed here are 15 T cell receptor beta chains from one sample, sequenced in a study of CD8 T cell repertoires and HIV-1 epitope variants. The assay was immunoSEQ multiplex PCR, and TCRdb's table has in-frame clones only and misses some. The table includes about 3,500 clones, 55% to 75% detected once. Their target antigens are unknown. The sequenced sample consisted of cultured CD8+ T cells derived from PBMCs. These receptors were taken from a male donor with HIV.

CDR3 nucleotide sequence: TGTGCCAGCAATACGGGATCCTACGAGCAGTACTTC. It yields the protein CASNTGSYEQYF. This chain links TRBV5-6 with TRBJ2-7, with a tentative D call TRBD2 (5 bases). Germline V gives CDR1 SGHDT, CDR2 YYEEEE. The length of the CDR3 is 12 residues. Trimming shortened V by 6 bases and J by 1 base, and 8 bases separated the two germline ends.

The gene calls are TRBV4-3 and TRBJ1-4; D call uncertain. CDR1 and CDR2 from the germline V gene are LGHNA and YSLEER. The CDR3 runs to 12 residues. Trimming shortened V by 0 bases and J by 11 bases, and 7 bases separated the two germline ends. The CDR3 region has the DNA TGCGCCAGCAGCCAAGATGGAGACAAACTGTTTTTT. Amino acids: CASSQDGDKLFF.

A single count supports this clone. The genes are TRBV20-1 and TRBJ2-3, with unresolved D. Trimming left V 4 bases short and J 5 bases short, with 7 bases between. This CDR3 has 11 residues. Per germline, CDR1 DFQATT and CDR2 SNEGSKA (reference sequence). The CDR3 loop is CSAIILDTQYF. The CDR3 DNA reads TGCAGTGCTATTATTCTAGATACGCAGTATTTT.

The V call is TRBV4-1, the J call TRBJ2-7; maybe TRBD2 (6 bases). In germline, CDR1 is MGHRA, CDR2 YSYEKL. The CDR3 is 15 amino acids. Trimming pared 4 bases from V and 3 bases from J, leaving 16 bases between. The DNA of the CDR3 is TGCGCCAGCAGCCCTGCCGGGAGCGGCAACTACGAGCAGTACTTC. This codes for CASSPAGSGNYEQYF.

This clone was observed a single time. In DNA form, the CDR3 reads TGTGCCAGCAGTGAATATCTAGACACTGAAGCTTTCTTT. This translates into CASSEYLDTEAFF. The chain carries TRBV25-1 and TRBJ1-1, with D hard to call. The germline V gene encodes CDR1 MGHDK and CDR2 SYGVNS. This CDR3 region has 13 residues. V lost 0 bases and J 3 bases, leaving 5 bases between the germline ends.

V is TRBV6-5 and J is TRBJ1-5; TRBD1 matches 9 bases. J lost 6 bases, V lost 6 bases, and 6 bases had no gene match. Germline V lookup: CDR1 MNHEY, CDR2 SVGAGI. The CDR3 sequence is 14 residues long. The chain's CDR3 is CASRDTGGVQPQHF. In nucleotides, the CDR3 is TGTGCCAGCAGGGATACAGGGGGCGTTCAGCCCCAGCATTTT.

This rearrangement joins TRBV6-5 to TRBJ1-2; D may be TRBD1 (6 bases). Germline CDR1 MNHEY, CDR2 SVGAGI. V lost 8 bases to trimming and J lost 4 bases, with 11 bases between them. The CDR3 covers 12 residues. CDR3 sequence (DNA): TGTGCCAGCCGACAGGAGAGCTATGGCTACACCTTC. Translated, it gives CASRQESYGYTF.

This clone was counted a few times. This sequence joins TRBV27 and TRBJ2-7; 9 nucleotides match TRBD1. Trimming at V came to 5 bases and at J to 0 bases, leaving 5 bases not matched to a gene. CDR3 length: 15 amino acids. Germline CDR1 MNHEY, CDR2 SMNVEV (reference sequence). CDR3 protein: CASSVGQGSSYEQYF. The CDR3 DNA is TGTGCCAGCAGTGTGGGACAGGGAAGCTCCTACGAGCAGTACTTC.

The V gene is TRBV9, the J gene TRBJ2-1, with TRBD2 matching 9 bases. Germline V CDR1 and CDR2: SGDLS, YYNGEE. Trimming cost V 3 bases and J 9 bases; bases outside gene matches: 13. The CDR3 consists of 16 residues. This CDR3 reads CASSAYGTSPRGEQFF. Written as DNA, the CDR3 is TGTGCCAGCAGCGCCTACGGGACTAGCCCTCGGGGTGAGCAGTTCTTC.

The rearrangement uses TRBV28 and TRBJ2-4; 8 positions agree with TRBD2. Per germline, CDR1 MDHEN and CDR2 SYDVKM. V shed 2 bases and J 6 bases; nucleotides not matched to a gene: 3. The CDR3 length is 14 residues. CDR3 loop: CASSLGLAGNIQYF. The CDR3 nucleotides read TGTGCCAGCAGTTTAGGGCTAGCGGGAAACATTCAGTACTTC.

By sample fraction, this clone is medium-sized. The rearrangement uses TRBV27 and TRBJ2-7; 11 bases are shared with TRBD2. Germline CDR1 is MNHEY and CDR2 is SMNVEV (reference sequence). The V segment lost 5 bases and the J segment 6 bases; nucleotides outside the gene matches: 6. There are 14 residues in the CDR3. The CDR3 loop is CASSLIAGGPEQYF. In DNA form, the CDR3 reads TGTGCCAGCAGTCTCATAGCGGGAGGGCCCGAGCAGTACTTC.

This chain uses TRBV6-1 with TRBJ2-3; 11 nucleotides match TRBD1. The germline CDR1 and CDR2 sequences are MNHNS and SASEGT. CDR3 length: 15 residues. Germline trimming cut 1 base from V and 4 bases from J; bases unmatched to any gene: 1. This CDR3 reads CASSEGTGGADTQYF. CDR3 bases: TGTGCCAGCAGTGAAGGGACAGGGGGCGCAGATACGCAGTATTTT.

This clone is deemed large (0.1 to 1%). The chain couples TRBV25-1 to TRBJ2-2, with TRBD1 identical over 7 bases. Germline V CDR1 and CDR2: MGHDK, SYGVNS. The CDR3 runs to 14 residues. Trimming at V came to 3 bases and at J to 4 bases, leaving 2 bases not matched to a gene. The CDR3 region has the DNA TGTGCCAGCAGTGACGGGACAGCCACCGGGGAGCTGTTTTTT. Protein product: CASSDGTATGELFF.

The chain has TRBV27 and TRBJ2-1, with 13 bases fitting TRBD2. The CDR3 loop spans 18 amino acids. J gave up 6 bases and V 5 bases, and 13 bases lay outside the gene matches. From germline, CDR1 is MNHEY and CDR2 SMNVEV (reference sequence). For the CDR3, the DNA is TGTGCCAGCAGTGCTACCCCCACGGGACTAGCGGGGACCAATGAGCAGTTCTTC. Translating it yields CASSATPTGLAGTNEQFF.

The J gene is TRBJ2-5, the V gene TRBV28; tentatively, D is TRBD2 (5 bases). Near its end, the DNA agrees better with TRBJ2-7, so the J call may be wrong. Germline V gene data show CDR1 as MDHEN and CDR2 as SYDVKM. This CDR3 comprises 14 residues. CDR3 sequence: CASSSIEGSYEQYF. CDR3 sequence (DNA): TGTGCCAGCAGTTCCATAGAGGGCTCCTACGAGCAGTACTTC.